A single T cell receptor (beta chain) is shown here with its context. This specimen belongs to a study of shared clonotypes between healthy human individuals. Germline assignment: CDR1 MDHEN and CDR2 SYDVKM. CDR3 length: 15 residues. V was cut by 7 bases and J by 2 bases, with 18 bases left in between. Sequenced by immunoSEQ multiplex PCR; TCRdb stores in-frame clones only, minus some. In the table there are about half a million clones, around 79% of which are singletons. This chain links TRBV28 with TRBJ2-7; D is tentatively TRBD1 or TRBD2 (7 bases each). The specimen was PBMCs. The receptor comes from a woman aged 40 to 49 in good health. Some clones in this sample may be carry-over from other donors' samples. CDR3 sequence: CASTRGGLEAYEQYF. CDR3 nucleotides: TGTGCCAGCACCAGGGGGGGCCTAGAGGCCTACGAGCAGTACTTC.